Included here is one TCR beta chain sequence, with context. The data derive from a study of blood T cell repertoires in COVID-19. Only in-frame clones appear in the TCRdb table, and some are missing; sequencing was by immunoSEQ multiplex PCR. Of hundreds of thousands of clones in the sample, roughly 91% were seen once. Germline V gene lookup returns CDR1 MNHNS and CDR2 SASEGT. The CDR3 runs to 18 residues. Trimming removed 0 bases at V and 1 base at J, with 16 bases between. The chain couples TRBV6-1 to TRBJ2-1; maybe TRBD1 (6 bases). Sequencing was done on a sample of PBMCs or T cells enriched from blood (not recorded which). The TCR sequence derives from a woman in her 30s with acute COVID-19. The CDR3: CASSEASTGLRSYNEQFF. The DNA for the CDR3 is TGTGCCAGCAGTGAAGCGAGTACAGGGCTAAGATCCTACAATGAGCAGTTCTTC.